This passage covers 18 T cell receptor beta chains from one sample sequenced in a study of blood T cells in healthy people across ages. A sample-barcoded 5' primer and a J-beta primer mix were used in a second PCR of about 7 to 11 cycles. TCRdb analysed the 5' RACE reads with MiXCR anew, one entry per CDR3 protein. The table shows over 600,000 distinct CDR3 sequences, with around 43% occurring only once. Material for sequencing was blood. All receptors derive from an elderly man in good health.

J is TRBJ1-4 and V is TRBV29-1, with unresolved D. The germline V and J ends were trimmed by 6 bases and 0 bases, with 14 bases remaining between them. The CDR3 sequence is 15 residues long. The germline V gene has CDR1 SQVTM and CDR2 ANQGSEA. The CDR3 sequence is CSVSYNPATNEKLFF. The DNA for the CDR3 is TGCAGCGTCTCATACAACCCTGCAACTAATGAAAAACTGTTTTTT.

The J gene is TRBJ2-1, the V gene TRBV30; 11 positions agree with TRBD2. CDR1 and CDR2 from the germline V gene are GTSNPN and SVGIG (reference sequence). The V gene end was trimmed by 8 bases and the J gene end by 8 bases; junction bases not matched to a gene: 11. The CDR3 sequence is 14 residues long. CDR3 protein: CATRLAGGPHEQFF. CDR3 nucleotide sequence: TGTGCCACGAGATTAGCGGGGGGGCCCCATGAGCAGTTCTTC.

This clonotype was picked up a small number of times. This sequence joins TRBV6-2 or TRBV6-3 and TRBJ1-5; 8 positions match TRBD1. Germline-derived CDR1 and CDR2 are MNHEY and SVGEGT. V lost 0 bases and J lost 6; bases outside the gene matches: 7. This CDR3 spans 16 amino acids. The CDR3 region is CASSYSRQGRFQPQHF. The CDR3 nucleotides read TGTGCCAGCAGTTACTCGCGACAGGGGAGGTTTCAGCCCCAGCATTTT.

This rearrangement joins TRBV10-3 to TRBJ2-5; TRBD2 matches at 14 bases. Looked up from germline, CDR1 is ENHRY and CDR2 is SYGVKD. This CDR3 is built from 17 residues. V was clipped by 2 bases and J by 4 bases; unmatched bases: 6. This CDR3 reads CAISELPGLAGAETQYF. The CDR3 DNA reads TGTGCCATCAGTGAGCTCCCGGGACTAGCGGGGGCAGAGACCCAGTACTTC.

The DNA of the CDR3 is TGTGCCGGCGGACTGAACTATGGCTACACCTTC. Protein product: CAGGLNYGYTF. The V gene is TRBV6-2 or TRBV6-3, the J gene TRBJ1-2, with D uncertain. Germline V gene data show CDR1 as MNHEY and CDR2 as SVGEGT. The V end lost 11 bases, the J end lost 2 bases, and 9 bases lay between the germline ends. This CDR3 spans 11 amino acids.

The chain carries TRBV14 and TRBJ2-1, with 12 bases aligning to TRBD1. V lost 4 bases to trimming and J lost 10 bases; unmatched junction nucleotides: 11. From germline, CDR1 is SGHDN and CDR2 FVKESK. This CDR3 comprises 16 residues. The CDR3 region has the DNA TGTGCCAGCAGCCCCCTGAGTGGGACAGGGGGCGTGGAGCAGTTCTTC. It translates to CASSPLSGTGGVEQFF. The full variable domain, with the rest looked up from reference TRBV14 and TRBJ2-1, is EAGVTQFPSHSVIEKGQTVTLRCDPISGHDNLYWYRRVMGKEIKFLLHFVKESKQDESGMPNNRFLAERTGGTYSTLKVQPAELEDSGVYFCASSPLSGTGGVEQFFGPGTRLTVL.

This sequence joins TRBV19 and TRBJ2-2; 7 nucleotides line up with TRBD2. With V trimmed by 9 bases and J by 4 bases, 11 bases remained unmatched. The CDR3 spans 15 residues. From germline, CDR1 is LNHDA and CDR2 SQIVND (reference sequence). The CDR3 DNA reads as TGTGCCAGCCACTTGGCGGGAGCCATCACCGGGGAGCTGTTTTTT. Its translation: CASHLAGAITGELFF. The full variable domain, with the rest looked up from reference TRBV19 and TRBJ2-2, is DGGITQSPKYLFRKEGQNVTLSCEQNLNHDAMYWYRQDPGQGLRLIYYSQIVNDFQKGDIAEGYSVSREKKESFPLTVTSAQKNPTAFYLCASHLAGAITGELFFGEGSRLTVL.

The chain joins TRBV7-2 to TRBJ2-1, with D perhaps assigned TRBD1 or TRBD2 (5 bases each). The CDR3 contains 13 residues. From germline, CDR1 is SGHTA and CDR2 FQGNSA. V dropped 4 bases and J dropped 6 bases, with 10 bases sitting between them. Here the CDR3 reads CASSSPGPNEQFF. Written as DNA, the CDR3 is TGTGCCAGCAGCTCACCGGGGCCCAATGAGCAGTTCTTC.

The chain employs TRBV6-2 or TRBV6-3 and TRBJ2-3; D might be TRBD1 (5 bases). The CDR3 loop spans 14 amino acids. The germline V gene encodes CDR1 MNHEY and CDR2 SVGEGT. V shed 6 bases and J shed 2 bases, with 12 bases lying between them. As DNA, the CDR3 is TGTGCCAGCAGAAAACAGGACAACACAGATACGCAGTATTTT. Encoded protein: CASRKQDNTDTQYF.

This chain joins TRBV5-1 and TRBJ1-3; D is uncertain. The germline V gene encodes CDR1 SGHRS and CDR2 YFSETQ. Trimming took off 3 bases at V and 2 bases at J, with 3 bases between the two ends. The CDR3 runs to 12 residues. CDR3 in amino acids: CASSSTGNTIYF. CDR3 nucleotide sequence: TGCGCCAGCAGCTCAACTGGAAACACCATATATTTT.

The CDR3 sequence: CASSPPSGDSQETQYF. CDR3 nucleotide sequence: TGTGCCAGCTCACCACCGAGCGGGGATAGCCAAGAGACCCAGTACTTC. The rearrangement links TRBV18 to TRBJ2-5, with TRBD2 matching over 7 bases. The germline V gene encodes CDR1 KGHSH and CDR2 LQKENI. Losses at the gene ends were 0 bases for V and 1 base for J; bases not matched to a gene: 5. This CDR3 has 16 amino acids.

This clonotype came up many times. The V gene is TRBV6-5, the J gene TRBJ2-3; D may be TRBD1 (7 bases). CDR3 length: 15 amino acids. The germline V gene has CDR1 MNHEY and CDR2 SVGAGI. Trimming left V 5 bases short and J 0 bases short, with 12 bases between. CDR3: CASSQGGSSTDTQYF. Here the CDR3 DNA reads TGTGCCAGCAGTCAGGGGGGATCTAGCACAGATACGCAGTATTTT.

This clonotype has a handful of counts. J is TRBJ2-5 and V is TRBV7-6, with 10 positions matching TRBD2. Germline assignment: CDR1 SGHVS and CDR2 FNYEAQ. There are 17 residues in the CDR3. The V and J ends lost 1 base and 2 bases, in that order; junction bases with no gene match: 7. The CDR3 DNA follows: TGTGCCAGCAGCTTAGTAAGCGGGAGGGGCTTACAAGAGACCCAGTACTTC. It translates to CASSLVSGRGLQETQYF.

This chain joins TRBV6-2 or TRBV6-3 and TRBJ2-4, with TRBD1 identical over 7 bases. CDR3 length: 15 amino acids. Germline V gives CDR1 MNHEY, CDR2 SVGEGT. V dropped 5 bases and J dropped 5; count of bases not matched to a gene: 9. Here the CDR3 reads CASSTPTGSENIQYF. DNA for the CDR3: TGTGCCAGCAGTACGCCGACAGGGAGTGAAAACATTCAGTACTTC.

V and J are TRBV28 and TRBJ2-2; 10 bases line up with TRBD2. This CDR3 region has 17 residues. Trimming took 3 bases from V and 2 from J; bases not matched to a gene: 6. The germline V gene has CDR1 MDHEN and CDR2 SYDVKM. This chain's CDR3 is CASSFFLAGVNTGELFF. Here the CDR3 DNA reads TGTGCCAGCAGTTTTTTCCTAGCGGGAGTTAACACCGGGGAGCTGTTTTTT.

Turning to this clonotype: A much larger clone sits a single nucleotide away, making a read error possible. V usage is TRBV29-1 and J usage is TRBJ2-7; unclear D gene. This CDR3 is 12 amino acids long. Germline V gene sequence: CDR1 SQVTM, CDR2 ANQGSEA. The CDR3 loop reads CNATLSANEQYF. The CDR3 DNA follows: TGCAACGCTACACTCTCCGCCAACGAGCAGTACTTC.

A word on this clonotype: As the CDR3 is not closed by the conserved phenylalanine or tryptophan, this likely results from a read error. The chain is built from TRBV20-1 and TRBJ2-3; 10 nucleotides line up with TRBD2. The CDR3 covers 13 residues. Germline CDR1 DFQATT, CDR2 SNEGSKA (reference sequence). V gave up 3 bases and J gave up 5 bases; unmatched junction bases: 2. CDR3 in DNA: TGCAGTGCTAGTCTAGCGGGGGAAGATACGCAGTATTCT. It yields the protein CSASLAGEDTQYS.

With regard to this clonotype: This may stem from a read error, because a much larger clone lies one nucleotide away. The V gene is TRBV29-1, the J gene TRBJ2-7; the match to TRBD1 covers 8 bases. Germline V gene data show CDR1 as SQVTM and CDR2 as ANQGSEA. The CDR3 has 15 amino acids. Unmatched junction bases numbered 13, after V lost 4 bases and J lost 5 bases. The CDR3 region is CSVAWGRQGTDEQYF. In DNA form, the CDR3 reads TGCAGCGTTGCCTGGGGGAGACAGGGGACTGACGAGCAGTACTTC.